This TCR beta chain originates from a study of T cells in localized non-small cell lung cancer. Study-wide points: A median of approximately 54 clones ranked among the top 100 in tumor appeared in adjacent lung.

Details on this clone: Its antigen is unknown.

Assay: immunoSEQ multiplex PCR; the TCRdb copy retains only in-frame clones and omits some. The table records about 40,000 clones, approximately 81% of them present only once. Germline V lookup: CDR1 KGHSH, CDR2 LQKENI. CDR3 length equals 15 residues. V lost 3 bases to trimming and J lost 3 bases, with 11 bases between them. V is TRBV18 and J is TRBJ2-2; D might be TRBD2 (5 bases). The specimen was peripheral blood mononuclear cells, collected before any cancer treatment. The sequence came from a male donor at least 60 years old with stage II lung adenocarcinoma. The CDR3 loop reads CASSPVTMDTGELFF. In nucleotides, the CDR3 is TGTGCCAGCTCACCCGTGACTATGGACACCGGGGAGCTGTTTTTT.